The clone carrying this T cell receptor beta chain was picked up a small number of times. Its matching antigen is unknown. Sequencing was performed with immunoSEQ multiplex PCR; in TCRdb, only in-frame clones are kept and a portion is missing. The table lists about 32,000 clones, about 91% of them singletons. This sample was included in a study of T cells after posttransplantation cyclophosphamide. The length of the CDR3 is 14 residues. From germline, CDR1 is SGHRS and CDR2 YFSETQ. Trimming shortened V by 6 bases and J by 0 bases, and 10 bases separated the two germline ends. The naive gate required viable CD3+CD4+ or CD3+CD8+ cells with CCR7+CD45RA+CD45RO-CD95-CD27+CD28+ phenotype. Study-wide results and caveats: TRB overlap between skin or GI tissue T cells and blood was limited.

Sequencing was done on a sample of naive CD4+ T cells sorted from blood. This chain links TRBV5-1 with TRBJ1-3; a weak D match, TRBD1 (6 bases). The origin of this receptor is a young man in good health and a related stem cell transplant donor. The CDR3: CASNKGDSGNTIYF. The CDR3 nucleotides read TGCGCCAGCAATAAGGGGGACTCTGGAAACACCATATATTTT.